What follows are 23 T cell receptor beta chains derived from one specimen sequenced in a study of shared clonotypes between healthy human individuals. TCRdb's copy holds only in-frame clones and misses some; the assay was immunoSEQ multiplex PCR. This table has about 550,000 clones, roughly 95% appearing once. Naivety among CD8 cells was defined by CD45RO negativity and positive CCR7 selection, thereby excluding terminally differentiated effector memory CD45RA+ cells. The source material was naive CD8+ T cells sorted from blood. The origin of the receptors is a woman aged 30 to 39 in good health.

The chain is built from TRBV14 and TRBJ2-1; TRBD1 agrees at 8 bases. V shed 3 bases, J shed 9 bases, and the junction held 10 bases outside the gene matches. The CDR3 sequence is 15 residues long. Per germline, CDR1 SGHDN and CDR2 FVKESK. CDR3 region: CASSHGQGALGEQFF. DNA of the CDR3: TGTGCCAGCAGCCACGGACAGGGTGCTCTGGGTGAGCAGTTCTTC. The full variable domain, with the rest looked up from reference TRBV14 and TRBJ2-1, is EAGVTQFPSHSVIEKGQTVTLRCDPISGHDNLYWYRRVMGKEIKFLLHFVKESKQDESGMPNNRFLAERTGGTYSTLKVQPAELEDSGVYFCASSHGQGALGEQFFGPGTRLTVL.

The rearrangement links TRBV7-8 to TRBJ2-5; D remains ambiguous. CDR1 and CDR2 (germline): SGHVS, FQNEAQ. Trimming shortened V by 1 base and J by 7 bases, and 16 bases separated the two germline ends. CDR3 size: 15 residues. The CDR3, as DNA: TGTGCCAGCAGCTTAGGGTGGGGTACCCGCGTGACCCAGTACTTC. This codes for CASSLGWGTRVTQYF.

CDR3 loop: CASSLVQSYNEQFF. CDR3 in DNA: TGTGCCAGCAGCTTGGTGCAGTCCTACAATGAGCAGTTCTTC. J is TRBJ2-1 and V is TRBV5-6; no clear D. The V end lost 0 bases, the J end lost 1 base, and 5 bases lay between the germline ends. Germline V lookup: CDR1 SGHDT, CDR2 YYEEEE. The CDR3 is 14 residues long.

The chain links TRBV28 to TRBJ1-3, with D unclear. V gave up 10 bases and J gave up 3 bases, with 16 bases separating them. Germline values: CDR1 MDHEN, CDR2 SYDVKM. This CDR3 comprises 14 residues. The CDR3 nucleotides read TGTGCCACCTCGGCCGATCGTCTTGGAAACACCATATATTTT. Its translation: CATSADRLGNTIYF.

The rearrangement links TRBV7-6 to TRBJ2-1; TRBD2 matches 7 bases. CDR3 length: 17 residues. V was pared by 4 bases and J by 3 bases, with 12 bases of the junction left unmatched. Germline loops: CDR1 SGHVS, CDR2 FNYEAQ. The CDR3 nucleotides are TGTGCCAGCAGCTCCCTGGTAGGAGGGAGGGTCTACAATGAGCAGTTCTTC. Encoded protein: CASSSLVGGRVYNEQFF.

The sample holds one count of this clone. The rearrangement joins TRBV15 to TRBJ2-2, with TRBD2 matching 7 bases. This CDR3 is 18 amino acids long. Losses at the gene ends were 0 bases for V and 0 bases for J; bases not matched to a gene: 7. Germline CDR1 is LNHNV and CDR2 is YYDKDF (reference sequence). CDR3 region: CATSRDYRDYANTGELFF. The CDR3, as DNA: TGTGCCACCAGCAGAGATTATCGGGACTACGCGAACACCGGGGAGCTGTTTTTT.

The CDR3 DNA reads as TGTGCCAGCAGCCACGGGCTAGCGGGATCCTCAGATACGCAGTATTTT. Translation: CASSHGLAGSSDTQYF. V gene TRBV27 combines with J gene TRBJ2-3; the match to TRBD2 covers 9 bases. Germline assignment: CDR1 MNHEY and CDR2 SMNVEV (reference sequence). V lost 6 bases, J lost 4 bases, and 11 bases stayed unmatched. The CDR3 length is 16 residues.

The chain carries TRBV11-2 and TRBJ2-2; either TRBD1 or TRBD2 may supply D (5 bases each). Trimming cost V 3 bases and J 5 bases, with 16 bases left between them. The CDR3 contains 16 residues. Looked up from germline, CDR1 is SGHAT and CDR2 is FQNNGV. CDR3: CASSFFGGDDTGELFF. The CDR3 DNA reads TGTGCCAGCAGCTTTTTTGGGGGAGATGATACCGGGGAGCTGTTTTTT.

The chain has TRBV6-6 and TRBJ1-5; no clear D gene. V was clipped by 6 bases and J by 0 bases, with 9 bases between them. The germline V gene encodes CDR1 MNHNY and CDR2 SVGAGI (reference sequence). The CDR3 spans 14 residues. CDR3 in DNA: TGTGCCAGCAGCCCAGGTATTAGCAATCAGCCCCAGCATTTT. It codes for CASSPGISNQPQHF.

As for this clone: Other DNA sequences in this specimen translate into the identical CDR3. This chain uses TRBV28 with TRBJ2-2; no reliable D call. Trimming cost V 1 base and J 4 bases, with 7 bases left between them. CDR3 length: 14 amino acids. Germline V gene sequence: CDR1 MDHEN, CDR2 SYDVKM. Here the CDR3 DNA reads TGTGCCAGCAGTTTATCTGGCTCCACCGGGGAGCTGTTTTTT. Protein: CASSLSGSTGELFF.

This clone was detected only once. Given a much more abundant clone one base away, this may be a read error. This sequence joins TRBV9 and TRBJ1-1, with D maybe TRBD1 (5 bases). This CDR3 spans 13 amino acids. Germline assignment: CDR1 SGDLS and CDR2 YYNGEE. V dropped 0 bases and J dropped 4 bases, with 7 bases sitting between them. CDR3 in DNA: TGTGCCAGCAGCGTAGGGAGGGGCACTGAAGCTTTCTTT. This encodes CASSVGRGTEAFF.

This clone was observed once. The gene calls are TRBV27 and TRBJ2-1, with TRBD2 matching over 8 bases. The CDR3 extends over 15 amino acids. CDR1 and CDR2 (germline): MNHEY, SMNVEV (reference sequence). With V trimmed by 0 bases and J by 8 bases, 6 bases remained unmatched. The CDR3: CASSLSMSGSDEQFF. CDR3 sequence (DNA): TGTGCCAGCAGTTTATCGATGAGCGGGAGCGATGAGCAGTTCTTC.

The chain carries TRBV10-3 and TRBJ1-6; TRBD1 matches 8 bases. CDR1 and CDR2 from the germline V gene are ENHRY and SYGVKD. Losses at the gene ends were 2 bases for V and 9 bases for J; bases not matched to a gene: 3. This CDR3 contains 14 residues. The CDR3 loop reads CAISEGQGASPLHF. CDR3 in DNA: TGTGCCATCAGTGAGGGGCAGGGGGCTTCACCCCTCCACTTT.

The rearrangement links TRBV11-2 to TRBJ2-2; D remains unclear. CDR1 is SGHAT and CDR2 is FQNNGV in the germline V gene. V was clipped by 1 base and J by 0 bases, with 6 bases between them. The length of the CDR3 is 15 residues. For the CDR3, the DNA is TGTGCCAGCAGCTTAGGTCAGACGAACACCGGGGAGCTGTTTTTT. This codes for CASSLGQTNTGELFF. Based on the CDR3 plus reference TRBV11-2 and TRBJ2-2, the full variable domain is EAGVAQSPRYKIIEKRQSVAFWCNPISGHATLYWYQQILGQGPKLLIQFQNNGVVDDSQLPKDRFSAERLKGVDSTLKIQPAKLEDSAVYLCASSLGQTNTGELFFGEGSRLTVL.

V usage is TRBV9 and J usage is TRBJ2-3; D possibly corresponds to TRBD2 (5 bases). The CDR3 extends over 14 amino acids. V was trimmed by 1 base and J by 2 bases, leaving 8 bases between them. CDR1 is SGDLS, CDR2 YYNGEE, per germline. The CDR3 protein is CASSVRGVTDTQYF. The CDR3 nucleotides are TGTGCCAGCAGCGTACGGGGAGTCACAGATACGCAGTATTTT.

The CDR3 region has the DNA TGTGCCAGCAGTGGGAGTTGGAATCAGCCCCAGCATTTT. Amino acid sequence: CASSGSWNQPQHF. The chain couples TRBV6-5 to TRBJ1-5; D is ambiguous. From germline, CDR1 is MNHEY and CDR2 SVGAGI. Trimming left V 5 bases short and J 4 bases short, with 9 bases between. This CDR3 has 13 residues.

The rearrangement joins TRBV19 to TRBJ2-2, with 12 bases fitting TRBD2. The germline CDR1 and CDR2 sequences are LNHDA and SQIVND (reference sequence). The V and J ends lost 5 bases and 5 bases, in that order; junction bases with no gene match: 12. The CDR3 covers 18 residues. The CDR3 nucleotides are TGTGCCAGTAGTGGAATGCTAGCGGGAGGGCGTAGGACCGGGGAGCTGTTTTTT. Translated, it gives CASSGMLAGGRRTGELFF.

This clone was observed once. This rearrangement joins TRBV7-4 to TRBJ2-1, with a tentative D call TRBD2 (5 bases). Trimming pared 7 bases from V and 7 bases from J, leaving 17 bases between. This CDR3 is built from 14 residues. Germline V CDR1 and CDR2: SGHVT, SQSDAQ. The CDR3 protein is CASTPRPRANEQFF. CDR3 nucleotide sequence: TGTGCCAGCACCCCCCGACCGCGGGCGAATGAGCAGTTCTTC.

This chain joins TRBV27 and TRBJ2-1; 14 bases fit TRBD2. The V gene's germline CDR1 is MNHEY and CDR2 SMNVEV (reference sequence). With V trimmed by 4 bases and J by 4 bases, 3 bases remained unmatched. The CDR3 has 16 residues. CDR3 coding DNA: TGTGCCAGCAGTTATGGGACTAGCGGGAGTTACAATGAGCAGTTCTTC. The encoded protein is CASSYGTSGSYNEQFF.

The chain joins TRBV27 to TRBJ2-1; D is ambiguous. V was clipped by 8 bases and J by 5 bases, with 16 bases between them. Germline V gene sequence: CDR1 MNHEY, CDR2 SMNVEV (reference sequence). This CDR3 comprises 14 residues. The CDR3 loop is CASFPARFNNEQFF. The CDR3 DNA reads as TGTGCCAGCTTTCCCGCGCGGTTCAACAATGAGCAGTTCTTC.

The chain employs TRBV29-1 and TRBJ2-1; perhaps TRBD2 as D (7 bases). The CDR3 extends over 20 amino acids. The V end lost 4 bases, the J end lost 3 bases, and 31 bases lay between the germline ends. Germline CDR1 reads SQVTM; CDR2 reads ANQGSEA. CDR3 sequence reads: CSVVGGGSGQLRYYYNEQFF. The CDR3 nucleotides are TGCAGCGTTGTGGGGGGCGGGAGTGGCCAATTAAGATATTACTACAATGAGCAGTTCTTC.

This clone was seen once. The chain recombines TRBV5-1 with TRBJ2-3; D possibly corresponds to TRBD1 (5 bases). The germline CDR1 and CDR2 sequences are SGHRS and YFSETQ. The CDR3 runs to 12 residues. V lost 4 bases to trimming and J lost 6 bases, with 9 bases between them. As DNA, the CDR3 is TGCGCCAGCAGCGCCAGGGTGGATACGCAGTATTTT. Translation gives CASSARVDTQYF.

This clone has just one count. The rearrangement joins TRBV9 to TRBJ1-2, with D possibly matching TRBD1 (5 bases). Germline V gene data show CDR1 as SGDLS and CDR2 as YYNGEE. V was trimmed by 3 bases and J by 0 bases, leaving 12 bases between them. The CDR3 covers 15 residues. The CDR3 reads CASSGNRPANYGYTF. For the CDR3, the DNA is TGTGCCAGCAGCGGAAACAGGCCCGCTAACTATGGCTACACCTTC.